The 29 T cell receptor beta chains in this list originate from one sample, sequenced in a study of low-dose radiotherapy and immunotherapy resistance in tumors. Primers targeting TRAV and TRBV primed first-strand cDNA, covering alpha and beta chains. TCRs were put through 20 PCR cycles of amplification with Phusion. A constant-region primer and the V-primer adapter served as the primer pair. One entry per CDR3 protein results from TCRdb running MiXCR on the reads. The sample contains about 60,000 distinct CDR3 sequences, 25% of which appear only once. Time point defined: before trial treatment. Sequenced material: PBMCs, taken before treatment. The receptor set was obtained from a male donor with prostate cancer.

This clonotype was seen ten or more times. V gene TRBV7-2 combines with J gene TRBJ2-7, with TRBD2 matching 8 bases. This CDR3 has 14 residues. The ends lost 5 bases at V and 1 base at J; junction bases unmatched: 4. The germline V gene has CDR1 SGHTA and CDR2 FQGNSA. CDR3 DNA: TGTGCCAGCAGCCGGGGGGGGGATTCCTACGAGCAGTACTTC. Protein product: CASSRGGDSYEQYF.

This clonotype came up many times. The CDR3 region has the DNA TGCGCCAGCAGCTTGGCCGGGACTCTCCAAGAGACCCAGTACTTC. Residues: CASSLAGTLQETQYF. The chain combines TRBV5-1 with TRBJ2-5; D perhaps matches TRBD2 (6 bases). Trimming pared 0 bases from V and 1 base from J, leaving 10 bases between. In germline, CDR1 is SGHRS, CDR2 YFSETQ. This CDR3 is built from 15 residues.

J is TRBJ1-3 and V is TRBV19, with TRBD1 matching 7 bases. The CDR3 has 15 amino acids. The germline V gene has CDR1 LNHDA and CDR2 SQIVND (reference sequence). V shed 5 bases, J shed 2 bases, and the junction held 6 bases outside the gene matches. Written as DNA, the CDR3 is TGTGCCAGTAGTTACCCGGGACAGACTGGAAACACCATATATTTT. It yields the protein CASSYPGQTGNTIYF.

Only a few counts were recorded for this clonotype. The CDR3 DNA reads TGTGCCAGCCGGTTCGGCACTAGCACAGATACGCAGTATTTT. Translating gives CASRFGTSTDTQYF. The chain has TRBV28 and TRBJ2-3, with D unclear. Trimming left V 8 bases short and J 0 bases short, with 12 bases between. Germline V lookup: CDR1 MDHEN, CDR2 SYDVKM. The CDR3 has 14 amino acids.

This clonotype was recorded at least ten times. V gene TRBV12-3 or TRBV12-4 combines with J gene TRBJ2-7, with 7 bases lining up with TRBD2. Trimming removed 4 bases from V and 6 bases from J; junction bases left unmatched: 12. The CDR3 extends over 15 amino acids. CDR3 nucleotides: TGTGCCAGCAGTTCCTCATCGACTAGCTTGTCCGAGCAGTACTTC. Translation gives CASSSSSTSLSEQYF.

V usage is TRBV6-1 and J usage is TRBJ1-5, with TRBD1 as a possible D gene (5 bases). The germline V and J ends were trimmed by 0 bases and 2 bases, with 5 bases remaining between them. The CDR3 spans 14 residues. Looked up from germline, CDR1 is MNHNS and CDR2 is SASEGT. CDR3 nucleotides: TGTGCCAGCAGTGAAGCACAGGGCAATCAGCCCCAGCATTTT. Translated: CASSEAQGNQPQHF.

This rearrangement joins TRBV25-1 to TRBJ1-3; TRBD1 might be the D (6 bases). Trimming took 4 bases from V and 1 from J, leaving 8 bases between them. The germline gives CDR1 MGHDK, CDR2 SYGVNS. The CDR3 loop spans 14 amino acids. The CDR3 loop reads CASSATGSGNTIYF. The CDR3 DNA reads TGTGCCAGCAGTGCGACAGGATCTGGAAACACCATATATTTT. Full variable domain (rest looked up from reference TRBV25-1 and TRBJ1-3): EADIYQTPRYLVIGTGKKITLECSQTMGHDKMYWYQQDPGMELHLIHYSYGVNSTEKGDLSSESTVSRIRTEHFPLTLESARPSHTSQYLCASSATGSGNTIYFGEGSWLTVV.

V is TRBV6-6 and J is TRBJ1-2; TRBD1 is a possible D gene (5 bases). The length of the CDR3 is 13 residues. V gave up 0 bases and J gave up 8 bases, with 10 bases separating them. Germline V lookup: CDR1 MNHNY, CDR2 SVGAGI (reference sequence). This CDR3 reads CASSYSRDPGYTF. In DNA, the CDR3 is TGTGCCAGCAGTTACTCGCGGGACCCGGGCTACACCTTC.

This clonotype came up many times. In nucleotides, the CDR3 is TGTGCCAGCAGCCAAAGGGCCCCCCGCACAGATACGCAGTATTTT. Translation gives CASSQRAPRTDTQYF. The chain couples TRBV3-1 to TRBJ2-3; D not resolved. Germline-derived CDR1 and CDR2 are LGHDT and YNNKEL (reference sequence). V was shortened by 2 bases and J by 1 base, with 10 bases between the two germline ends. The CDR3 runs 15 residues.

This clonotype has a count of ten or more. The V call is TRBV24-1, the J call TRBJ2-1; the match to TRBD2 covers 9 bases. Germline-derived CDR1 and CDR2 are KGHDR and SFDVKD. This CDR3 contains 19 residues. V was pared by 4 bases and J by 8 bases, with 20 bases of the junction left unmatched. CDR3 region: CATSDPLRAGGSADDEQFF. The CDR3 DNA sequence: TGTGCCACCAGTGACCCTCTCCGCGCGGGAGGGAGTGCCGACGATGAGCAGTTCTTC.

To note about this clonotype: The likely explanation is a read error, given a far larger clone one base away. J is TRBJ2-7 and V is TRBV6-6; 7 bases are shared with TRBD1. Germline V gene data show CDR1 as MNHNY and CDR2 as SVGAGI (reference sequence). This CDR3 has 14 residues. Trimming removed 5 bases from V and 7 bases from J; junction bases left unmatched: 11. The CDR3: CASSGRDSYNEQYF. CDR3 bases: TGTGCCAGCAGTGGCCGGGACAGTTACAATGAGCAGTACTTC.

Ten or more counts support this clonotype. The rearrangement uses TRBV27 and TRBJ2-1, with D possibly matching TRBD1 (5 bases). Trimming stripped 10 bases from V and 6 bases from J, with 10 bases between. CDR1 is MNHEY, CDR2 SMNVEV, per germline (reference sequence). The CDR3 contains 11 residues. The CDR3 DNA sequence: TGTGCCACCGAGACAGTCAATGAGCAGTTCTTC. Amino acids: CATETVNEQFF.

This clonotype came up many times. CDR3 nucleotide sequence: TGTGCCAGCAGTAGACAGGGGGCGAGGTCCACTGAAGCTTTCTTT. Translated, it gives CASSRQGARSTEAFF. The chain carries TRBV27 and TRBJ1-1; 10 nucleotides line up with TRBD1. The CDR3 sequence is 15 residues long. V shed 5 bases and J 4 bases; nucleotides not matched to a gene: 7. CDR1 MNHEY and CDR2 SMNVEV come from the germline V gene (reference sequence).

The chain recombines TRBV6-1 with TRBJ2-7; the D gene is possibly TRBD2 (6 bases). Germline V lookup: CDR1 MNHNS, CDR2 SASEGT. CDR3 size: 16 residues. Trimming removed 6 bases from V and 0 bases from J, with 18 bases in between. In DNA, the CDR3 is TGTGCCAGCAGCCCGGACAAGGGAGGAGTCTCCTACGAGCAGTACTTC. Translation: CASSPDKGGVSYEQYF.

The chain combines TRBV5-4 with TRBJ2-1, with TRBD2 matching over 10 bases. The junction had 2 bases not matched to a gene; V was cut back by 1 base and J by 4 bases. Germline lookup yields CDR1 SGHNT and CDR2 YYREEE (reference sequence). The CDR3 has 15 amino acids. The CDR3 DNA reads TGTGCCAGCAGCTTGCCTAGCGGGGGTTACAATGAGCAGTTCTTC. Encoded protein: CASSLPSGGYNEQFF.

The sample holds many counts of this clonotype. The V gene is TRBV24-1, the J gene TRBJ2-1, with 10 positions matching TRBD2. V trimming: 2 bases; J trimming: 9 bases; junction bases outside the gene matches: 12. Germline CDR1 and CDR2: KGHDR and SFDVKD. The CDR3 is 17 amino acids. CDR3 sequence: CATSDSSPGLAYAEQFF. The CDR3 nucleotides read TGTGCCACCAGTGATTCGTCGCCGGGACTAGCGTACGCTGAGCAGTTCTTC.

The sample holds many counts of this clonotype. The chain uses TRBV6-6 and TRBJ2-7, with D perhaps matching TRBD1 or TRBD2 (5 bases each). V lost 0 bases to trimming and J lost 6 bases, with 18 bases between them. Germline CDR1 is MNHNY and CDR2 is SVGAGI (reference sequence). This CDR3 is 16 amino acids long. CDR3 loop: CASSYSWGDQGGEQYF. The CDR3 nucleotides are TGTGCCAGCAGTTACTCGTGGGGAGACCAGGGTGGCGAGCAGTACTTC.

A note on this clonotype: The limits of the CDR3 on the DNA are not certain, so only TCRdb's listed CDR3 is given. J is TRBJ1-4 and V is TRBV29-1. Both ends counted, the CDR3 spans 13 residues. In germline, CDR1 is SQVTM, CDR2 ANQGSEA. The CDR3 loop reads CSVGQQNEKLFFF.

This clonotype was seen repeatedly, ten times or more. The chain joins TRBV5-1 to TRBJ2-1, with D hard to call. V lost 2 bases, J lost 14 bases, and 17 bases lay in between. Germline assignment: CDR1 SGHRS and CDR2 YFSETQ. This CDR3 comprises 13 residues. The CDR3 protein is CASSFQSTDPEFF. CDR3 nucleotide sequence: TGCGCCAGCAGCTTTCAGAGCACGGACCCGGAGTTCTTC.

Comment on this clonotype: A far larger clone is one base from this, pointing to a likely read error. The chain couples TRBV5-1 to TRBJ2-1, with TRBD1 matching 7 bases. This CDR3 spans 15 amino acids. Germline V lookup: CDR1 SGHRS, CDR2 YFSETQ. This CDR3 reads CASSPVGQANDLQFF. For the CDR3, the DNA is TGTGCCAGCAGCCCCGTAGGACAGGCAAATGATCTGCAGTTCTTC.

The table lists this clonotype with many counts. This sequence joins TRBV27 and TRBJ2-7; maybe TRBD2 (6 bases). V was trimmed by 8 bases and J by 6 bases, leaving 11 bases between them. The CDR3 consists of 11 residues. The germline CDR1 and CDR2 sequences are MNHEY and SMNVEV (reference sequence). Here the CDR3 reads CASLFGGEQYF. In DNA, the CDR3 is TGTGCCAGCCTCTTCGGGGGCGAGCAGTACTTC.

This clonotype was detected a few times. CDR3 DNA: TGTGCCAGCAGAACGGGCACAGATACGCAGTATTTT. It translates to CASRTGTDTQYF. The chain combines TRBV2 with TRBJ2-3; no clear D gene. Germline loops: CDR1 SNHLY, CDR2 FYNNEI. CDR3 length: 12 amino acids. V was pared by 6 bases and J by 1 base, with 5 bases between.

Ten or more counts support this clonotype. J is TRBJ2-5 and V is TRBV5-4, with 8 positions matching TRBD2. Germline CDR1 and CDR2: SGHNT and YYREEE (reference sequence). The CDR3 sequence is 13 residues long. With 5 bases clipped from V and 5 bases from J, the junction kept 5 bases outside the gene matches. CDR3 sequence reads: CASSRGGTETQYF. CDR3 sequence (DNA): TGTGCCAGCAGTCGGGGGGGGACCGAGACCCAGTACTTC.

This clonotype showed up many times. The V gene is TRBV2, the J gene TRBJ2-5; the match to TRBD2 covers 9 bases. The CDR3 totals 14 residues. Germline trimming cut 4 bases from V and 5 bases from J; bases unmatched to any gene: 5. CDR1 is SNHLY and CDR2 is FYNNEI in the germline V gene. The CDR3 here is CASSVIAGVETQYF. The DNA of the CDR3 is TGTGCCAGCAGTGTAATAGCGGGGGTGGAGACCCAGTACTTC.

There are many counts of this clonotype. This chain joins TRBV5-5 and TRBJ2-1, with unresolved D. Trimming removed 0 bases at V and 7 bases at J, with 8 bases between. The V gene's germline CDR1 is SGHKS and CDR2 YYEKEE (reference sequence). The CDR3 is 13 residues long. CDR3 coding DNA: TGTGCCAGCAGCTTGGAAAGGGTAAATGAGCAGTTCTTC. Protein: CASSLERVNEQFF.

CDR3 in amino acids: CASSLDSGPYNEQFF. Written as DNA, the CDR3 is TGTGCCAGCAGCTTAGATTCGGGGCCGTACAATGAGCAGTTCTTC. This chain links TRBV11-2 with TRBJ2-1; either TRBD1 or TRBD2 may fit D (5 bases each). Deletions cut 0 bases from V and 4 bases from J, with 10 bases between. CDR3 length: 15 amino acids. The germline V gene has CDR1 SGHAT and CDR2 FQNNGV.

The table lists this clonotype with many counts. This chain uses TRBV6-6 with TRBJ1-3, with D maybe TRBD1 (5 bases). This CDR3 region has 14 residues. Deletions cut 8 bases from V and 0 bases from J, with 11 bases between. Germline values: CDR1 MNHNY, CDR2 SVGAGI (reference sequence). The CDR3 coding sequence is TGTGCCAGCCGGGGACCTAGCTCTGGAAACACCATATATTTT. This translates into CASRGPSSGNTIYF.

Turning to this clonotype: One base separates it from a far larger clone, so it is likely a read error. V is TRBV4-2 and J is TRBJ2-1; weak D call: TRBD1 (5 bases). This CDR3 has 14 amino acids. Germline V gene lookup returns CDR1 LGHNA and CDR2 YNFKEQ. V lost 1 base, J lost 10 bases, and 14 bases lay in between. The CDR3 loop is CASSQASGPYEQFF. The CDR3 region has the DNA TGTGCCAGCAGCCAAGCGTCAGGGCCCTACGAGCAGTTCTTC.

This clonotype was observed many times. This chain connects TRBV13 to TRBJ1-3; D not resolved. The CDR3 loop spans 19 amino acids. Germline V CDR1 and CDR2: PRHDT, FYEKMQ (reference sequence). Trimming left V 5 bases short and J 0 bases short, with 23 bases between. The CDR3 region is CASSPPIQTPSLSGNTIYF. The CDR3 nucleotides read TGTGCCAGCAGCCCCCCAATCCAAACCCCATCCCTCTCTGGAAACACCATATATTTT.